The rows below give T cell receptor beta chains drawn from one sample of a study of cytomegalovirus exposure and HLA in healthy donors. The repertoire was sequenced with immunoSEQ multiplex PCR; TCRdb's copy has only in-frame clones and lacks some. Here the sample spans more than 100,000 clones, 70% to 85% being singletons. The sequencing input was PBMCs. All receptors come from a human donor in good health. Each CDR3 is given with its conserved first and last residue. The order of the fields is V gene, J gene, CDR3 length, D gene, clone size, CDR3 protein, CDR3 DNA. The D gene is left open where the match is weak. Rows may omit the clone size; those that give it use once, few, many or a size class.

v_gene: TRBV28
j_gene: TRBJ1-4
len: 13
d_gene: NA
abundance: NA
CDR3aa: CASREWTNEKLFF
CDR3nt: TGTGCCAGCAGGGAGTGGACTAATGAAAAACTGTTTTTT

v_gene: TRBV28
j_gene: TRBJ2-7
len: 15
d_gene: TRBD1
abundance: NA
CDR3aa: CASSGPTGQGYEQYF
CDR3nt: TGTGCCAGCAGTGGGCCCACGGGACAGGGCTACGAGCAGTACTTC

v_gene: TRBV5-1
j_gene: TRBJ2-7
len: 14
d_gene: TRBD2
abundance: NA
CDR3aa: CASSFAGVPYEQYF
CDR3nt: TGCGCCAGCAGCTTCGCGGGAGTACCCTACGAGCAGTACTTC

v_gene: TRBV11-2
j_gene: TRBJ2-1
len: 19
d_gene: TRBD2
abundance: NA
CDR3aa: CASSRRLAGAPGSYNEQFF
CDR3nt: TGTGCCAGCAGTCGGAGACTAGCGGGAGCCCCCGGGTCCTACAATGAGCAGTTCTTC

v_gene: TRBV10-3
j_gene: TRBJ2-7
len: 13
d_gene: NA
abundance: NA
CDR3aa: CASQPTGTYEQYF
CDR3nt: TGTGCCTCCCAACCCACAGGGACCTACGAGCAGTACTTC

v_gene: TRBV6-1
j_gene: TRBJ2-6
len: 16
d_gene: NA
abundance: once
CDR3aa: CASSEGGKAGANVLTF
CDR3nt: TGTGCCAGCAGTGAAGGCGGGAAGGCTGGGGCCAACGTCCTGACTTTC

v_gene: TRBV14
j_gene: TRBJ2-3
len: 17
d_gene: TRBD2
abundance: NA
CDR3aa: CASSLNSPGLGLHTQYF
CDR3nt: TGTGCCAGCAGCCTAAACTCACCGGGACTAGGGCTGCATACGCAGTATTTT

v_gene: TRBV19
j_gene: TRBJ1-5
len: 14
d_gene: NA
abundance: few
CDR3aa: CASSIQRWNQPQHF
CDR3nt: TGTGCCAGTAGTATTCAGCGGTGGAATCAGCCCCAGCATTTT

v_gene: TRBV19
j_gene: TRBJ2-4
len: 13
d_gene: NA
abundance: NA
CDR3aa: CASSHPGSDIQYF
CDR3nt: TGTGCCAGTAGCCACCCCGGGAGTGACATTCAGTACTTC

v_gene: TRBV25-1
j_gene: TRBJ1-2
len: 15
d_gene: TRBD1
abundance: NA
CDR3aa: CASRMTGGYDYGYTF
CDR3nt: TGTGCCAGCAGGATGACAGGGGGCTACGACTATGGCTACACCTTC

v_gene: TRBV28
j_gene: TRBJ2-7
len: 11
d_gene: NA
abundance: NA
CDR3aa: CASRMGDEQYF
CDR3nt: TGTGCCAGCAGAATGGGCGACGAGCAGTACTTC

v_gene: TRBV11-2
j_gene: TRBJ2-1
len: 16
d_gene: TRBD2
abundance: few
CDR3aa: CASSPITSGAYNEQFF
CDR3nt: TGTGCCAGCAGCCCTATTACTAGCGGGGCTTACAATGAGCAGTTCTTC

v_gene: TRBV6-5
j_gene: TRBJ1-2
len: 13
d_gene: NA
abundance: NA
CDR3aa: CASSFTGIYGYTF
CDR3nt: TGTGCCAGCAGTTTTACAGGGATCTATGGCTACACCTTC

v_gene: TRBV7-9
j_gene: TRBJ1-5
len: 13
d_gene: NA
abundance: NA
CDR3aa: CASSVMGGQPQHF
CDR3nt: TGTGCCAGCAGCGTCATGGGGGGACAGCCCCAGCATTTT

v_gene: TRBV6-5
j_gene: TRBJ2-3
len: 14
d_gene: TRBD1
abundance: NA
CDR3aa: CASNRDRVTDTQYF
CDR3nt: TGTGCCAGCAATAGGGACAGGGTCACAGATACGCAGTATTTT

v_gene: TRBV14
j_gene: TRBJ1-1
len: 16
d_gene: NA
abundance: NA
CDR3aa: CASSHTGGMMNTEAFF
CDR3nt: TGTGCCAGCAGCCACACCGGGGGTATGATGAACACTGAAGCTTTCTTT

v_gene: TRBV21-1
j_gene: TRBJ2-3
len: 17
d_gene: NA
abundance: NA
CDR3aa: CASSIAGVLWSEDTQYF
CDR3nt: TGTGCCAGCAGCATCGCGGGAGTTTTGTGGAGCGAAGATACGCAGTATTTT

v_gene: TRBV2
j_gene: TRBJ1-5
len: 13
d_gene: NA
abundance: NA
CDR3aa: CASSLFENQPQHF
CDR3nt: TGTGCCAGCAGTCTTTTCGAGAATCAGCCCCAGCATTTT

v_gene: TRBV5-6
j_gene: TRBJ2-5
len: 16
d_gene: NA
abundance: NA
CDR3aa: CASSLELTMYQETQYF
CDR3nt: TGTGCCAGCAGCTTGGAACTGACAATGTACCAAGAGACCCAGTACTTC

v_gene: TRBV5-6
j_gene: TRBJ1-1
len: 16
d_gene: TRBD1
abundance: NA
CDR3aa: CASSFLRTGGNTEAFF
CDR3nt: TGTGCCAGCAGCTTCTTAAGGACAGGGGGGAACACTGAAGCTTTCTTT

v_gene: TRBV5-1
j_gene: TRBJ1-2
len: 14
d_gene: NA
abundance: NA
CDR3aa: CASSPQGSDYGYTF
CDR3nt: TGCGCCAGCAGCCCGCAGGGATCGGACTATGGCTACACCTTC

v_gene: TRBV28
j_gene: TRBJ2-3
len: 16
d_gene: NA
abundance: once
CDR3aa: CASSLGSGVYGDTQYF
CDR3nt: TGTGCCAGCAGTTTAGGGTCAGGGGTATATGGAGATACGCAGTATTTT

v_gene: TRBV9
j_gene: TRBJ2-7
len: 16
d_gene: TRBD2
abundance: NA
CDR3aa: CASSAGAASGKYEQYF
CDR3nt: TGTGCCAGCAGCGCCGGGGCGGCTAGCGGGAAATACGAGCAGTACTTC

v_gene: TRBV7-3
j_gene: TRBJ1-2
len: 14
d_gene: TRBD1
abundance: NA
CDR3aa: CASSYDRGRYGYTF
CDR3nt: TGTGCCAGCAGCTACGACAGGGGGCGCTATGGCTACACCTTC

v_gene: TRBV11-2
j_gene: TRBJ2-4
len: 15
d_gene: NA
abundance: NA
CDR3aa: CASSRSQGVQNIQYF
CDR3nt: TGTGCCAGCAGCCGATCACAGGGCGTTCAAAACATTCAGTACTTC

v_gene: TRBV11-2
j_gene: TRBJ1-1
len: 13
d_gene: TRBD1
abundance: NA
CDR3aa: CASSLDRGVEAFF
CDR3nt: TGTGCCAGCAGCTTAGACAGGGGGGTTGAAGCTTTCTTT

v_gene: TRBV11-3
j_gene: TRBJ2-2
len: 14
d_gene: TRBD2
abundance: NA
CDR3aa: CASSLAGGTGELFF
CDR3nt: TGTGCCAGCAGCCTAGCGGGAGGTACCGGGGAGCTGTTTTTT

v_gene: TRBV5-1
j_gene: TRBJ2-1
len: 17
d_gene: TRBD2
abundance: NA
CDR3aa: CASSLGLAGTTYNEQFF
CDR3nt: TGCGCCAGCAGCTTGGGACTAGCGGGGACGACCTACAATGAGCAGTTCTTC

v_gene: TRBV6-6
j_gene: TRBJ1-2
len: 14
d_gene: NA
abundance: NA
CDR3aa: CASSYLGAGDGYTF
CDR3nt: TGTGCCAGCAGTTATTTGGGGGCAGGAGATGGCTACACCTTC

v_gene: TRBV23-1
j_gene: TRBJ2-2
len: 14
d_gene: TRBD1
abundance: NA
CDR3aa: CASSQWTGGRGAVF
CDR3nt: TGCGCCAGCAGTCAATGGACAGGGGGCCGGGGAGCTGTTTTT

v_gene: TRBV2
j_gene: TRBJ1-3
len: 21
d_gene: TRBD1
abundance: NA
CDR3aa: CASSEPLPKSGQWSSGNTIYF
CDR3nt: TGTGCCAGCAGTGAACCCCTTCCAAAATCGGGACAGTGGTCCTCTGGAAACACCATATATTTT

v_gene: TRBV11-2
j_gene: TRBJ2-2
len: 18
d_gene: TRBD2
abundance: NA
CDR3aa: CASSIELAGEAYTGELFF
CDR3nt: TGTGCCAGCAGCATAGAACTAGCGGGAGAGGCTTATACCGGGGAGCTGTTTTTT

v_gene: TRBV29-1
j_gene: TRBJ2-5
len: 12
d_gene: TRBD2
abundance: NA
CDR3aa: CSVSIAGETQYF
CDR3nt: TGCAGCGTTTCAATAGCGGGAGAGACCCAGTACTTC

v_gene: TRBV19
j_gene: TRBJ2-4
len: 14
d_gene: NA
abundance: few
CDR3aa: CASSAAGQLNIQYF
CDR3nt: TGTGCCAGTAGTGCGGCGGGACAGTTAAACATTCAGTACTTC

v_gene: TRBV6-1
j_gene: TRBJ2-2
len: 15
d_gene: TRBD1
abundance: NA
CDR3aa: CASSSTGTEKRELFF
CDR3nt: TGTGCCAGCAGTTCCACCGGGACAGAAAAAAGGGAGCTGTTTTTT

v_gene: TRBV6-1
j_gene: TRBJ1-1
len: 13
d_gene: NA
abundance: NA
CDR3aa: CASGLVGDTEAFF
CDR3nt: TGTGCCAGCGGACTCGTTGGGGACACTGAAGCTTTCTTT

v_gene: TRBV5-1
j_gene: TRBJ1-4
len: 15
d_gene: NA
abundance: once
CDR3aa: CASSPGGSTNEKLFF
CDR3nt: TGCGCCAGCAGTCCTGGGGGGTCGACTAATGAAAAACTGTTTTTT

v_gene: TRBV5-8
j_gene: TRBJ2-5
len: 15
d_gene: NA
abundance: NA
CDR3aa: CASSYDLDRPETQYF
CDR3nt: TGTGCCAGCAGTTACGACCTTGACAGACCAGAGACCCAGTACTTC

v_gene: TRBV10-3
j_gene: TRBJ1-1
len: 13
d_gene: NA
abundance: NA
CDR3aa: CAISEELNTEAFF
CDR3nt: TGTGCCATCAGTGAGGAGTTGAACACTGAAGCTTTCTTT

v_gene: TRBV19
j_gene: TRBJ1-4
len: 17
d_gene: NA
abundance: NA
CDR3aa: CASSIDLTATTNEELFF
CDR3nt: TGTGCCAGTAGTATAGATCTGACTGCAACAACTAATGAAGAACTGTTTTTT

v_gene: TRBV2
j_gene: TRBJ2-2
len: 15
d_gene: NA
abundance: NA
CDR3aa: CASSDRSGNTGELFF
CDR3nt: TGTGCCAGCAGTGATCGGAGCGGAAACACCGGGGAGCTGTTTTTT

v_gene: TRBV27
j_gene: TRBJ1-4
len: 14
d_gene: NA
abundance: NA
CDR3aa: CASSSGSSNEKLFF
CDR3nt: TGTGCCAGCAGTTCCGGGTCTTCTAATGAAAAACTGTTTTTT

v_gene: TRBV2
j_gene: TRBJ2-7
len: 14
d_gene: TRBD1
abundance: few
CDR3aa: CVSSEQGALDEQYF
CDR3nt: TGTGTCAGCAGTGAACAGGGGGCTTTAGACGAGCAGTACTTC

v_gene: TRBV19
j_gene: TRBJ1-3
len: 18
d_gene: NA
abundance: NA
CDR3aa: CASSMGHSNPSSGNTIYF
CDR3nt: TGTGCCAGTAGTATGGGACACAGCAACCCGAGCTCTGGAAACACCATATATTTT

v_gene: TRBV5-4
j_gene: TRBJ1-3
len: 15
d_gene: TRBD1
abundance: NA
CDR3aa: CASSLSDRVGNTIYF
CDR3nt: TGTGCCAGCAGCTTGTCTGACAGGGTCGGAAACACCATATATTTT

v_gene: TRBV7-2
j_gene: TRBJ1-1
len: 14
d_gene: NA
abundance: NA
CDR3aa: CASSLGALYTEAFF
CDR3nt: TGTGCCAGCAGCTTAGGAGCCCTCTACACTGAAGCTTTCTTT

v_gene: TRBV9
j_gene: TRBJ2-3
len: 15
d_gene: TRBD1
abundance: NA
CDR3aa: CASSTPGGHTDTQYF
CDR3nt: TGTGCCAGCAGCACCCCAGGGGGCCACACAGATACGCAGTATTTT

v_gene: TRBV28
j_gene: TRBJ2-1
len: 12
d_gene: NA
abundance: NA
CDR3aa: CATMGLYNEQFF
CDR3nt: TGTGCCACCATGGGACTCTACAATGAGCAGTTCTTC

v_gene: TRBV5-1
j_gene: TRBJ1-4
len: 16
d_gene: TRBD1
abundance: NA
CDR3aa: CASSLGRGTTNEKLFF
CDR3nt: TGCGCCTCCTCTCTGGGCAGGGGGACAACTAATGAAAAACTGTTTTTT

v_gene: TRBV27
j_gene: TRBJ2-1
len: 12
d_gene: TRBD2
abundance: NA
CDR3aa: CASSPNGGDVFF
CDR3nt: TGTGCCAGCAGTCCTAACGGGGGGGACGTGTTCTTC

v_gene: TRBV5-1
j_gene: TRBJ2-7
len: 13
d_gene: NA
abundance: NA
CDR3aa: CASSFGLSYEQYF
CDR3nt: TGCGCCAGCAGCTTCGGACTGAGCTACGAGCAGTACTTC

v_gene: TRBV28
j_gene: TRBJ2-5
len: 13
d_gene: TRBD1
abundance: NA
CDR3aa: CASSLGTGGFKYF
CDR3nt: TGTGCCAGCAGTTTAGGCACAGGGGGCTTTAAGTACTTC

v_gene: TRBV28
j_gene: TRBJ2-5
len: 14
d_gene: TRBD1
abundance: NA
CDR3aa: CASTLGGTGDAQYF
CDR3nt: TGTGCCAGCACCCTAGGGGGGACAGGGGACGCCCAGTACTTC

v_gene: TRBV5-1
j_gene: TRBJ2-7
len: 15
d_gene: TRBD1
abundance: NA
CDR3aa: CASSLTGQGSYEQYF
CDR3nt: TGCGCCAGCAGCTTGACCGGACAGGGCTCCTACGAGCAGTACTTC

v_gene: TRBV6-1
j_gene: TRBJ2-1
len: 18
d_gene: TRBD2
abundance: NA
CDR3aa: CASSGLAGSSASYNEQFF
CDR3nt: TGTGCCAGCAGTGGACTAGCGGGATCCTCAGCCTCCTACAATGAGCAGTTCTTC